This T cell receptor beta chain is drawn from a study of cytomegalovirus exposure and HLA in healthy donors. Findings and limits, study-wide: The authors enumerated roughly 180 TCR beta chains as linked to cytomegalovirus. TCR sequences were mostly rare, though some public TCRs occurred in many donors.

Per the germline V gene, CDR1 is SGHVS and CDR2 is FQNEAQ. The CDR3 covers 13 residues. Trimming left V 0 bases short and J 10 bases short, with 12 bases between. Using immunoSEQ multiplex PCR, the repertoire was profiled, and TCRdb retains in-frame clones only, with some absent. The sample consists of fewer than 250,000 clones, 75% to 90% of them appearing once. In the case of this clone: Antigen unknown.

From the 120-subject validation cohort, which was separate from the approximately 700-subject first cohort, the donors were drawn. This rearrangement joins TRBV7-8 to TRBJ1-1; the D is unclear. The receptor's source is a woman in her late teens or twenties in good health and CMV-seronegative. Specimen: PBMCs. CDR3 amino acids: CASSLAGVGGAFF. CDR3 DNA sequence: TGTGCCAGCAGCTTAGCGGGAGTCGGAGGAGCTTTCTTT.